The source of this TCR beta chain is a study of T-cell memory formation after mild COVID-19. V lost 4 bases and J lost 0, with 17 bases in between. CDR3 length: 17 residues. Per the germline V gene, CDR1 is LNHNV and CDR2 is YYDKDF (reference sequence). Amplification by 5'RACE using constant-segment primers produced TCR alpha and TCR beta cDNA libraries that carried sample barcodes and UMIs. Using its own MiXCR run on the 5' RACE reads, TCRdb lists one record per CDR3 protein. Of almost 250,000 distinct CDR3 sequences in the sample, just over 15% were seen once. This clonotype was observed a few times.

V and J are TRBV15 and TRBJ2-3; tentative D call: TRBD2 (6 bases). This receptor was identified in an adult woman who had mild COVID-19 (a few samples of this study predate the infection). Cell type and time point are not known. Sequencing used PBMCs or a T cell subset sorted from them (not recorded which). CDR3 nucleotides: TGTGCCACCAGCAATTTCCGGGACTCAGCTAGCACAGATACGCAGTATTTT. This gives the protein CATSNFRDSASTDTQYF.